The 28 T cell receptor beta chains below all came from one sample that was sequenced in a study of blood T cell repertoires in COVID-19. Measured with immunoSEQ multiplex PCR; TCRdb has only the in-frame clones, and not every one. Among some 260,000 clones listed, 70% to 85% were seen once. Sample: peripheral blood. The origin of the receptors is a woman aged 40-49 years with active or convalescent COVID-19.

The V call is TRBV6-4, the J call TRBJ1-2, with a weak D call TRBD1 (5 bases). With 2 bases removed from V and 1 base from J, the gap between germline ends came to 5 bases. This CDR3 is built from 13 residues. Germline CDR1 MRHNA, CDR2 SNTAGT. CDR3 region: CASSDDSNYGYTF. In DNA, the CDR3 is TGTGCCAGCAGTGACGACAGTAACTATGGCTACACCTTC.

This chain connects TRBV18 to TRBJ1-3; D uncertain. With 5 bases removed from V and 7 bases from J, the gap between germline ends came to 15 bases. Germline CDR1 KGHSH, CDR2 LQKENI. This CDR3 is 14 amino acids long. CDR3 DNA: TGTGCCAGCTCAACCACCGGTGCGGAGAACACCATATATTTT. Amino acid sequence: CASSTTGAENTIYF.

The V gene is TRBV28, the J gene TRBJ2-5, with 8 bases aligning to TRBD1. Germline CDR1 reads MDHEN; CDR2 reads SYDVKM. The CDR3 contains 17 residues. V lost 4 bases and J lost 2; bases outside the gene matches: 12. The CDR3 spells CASSYPRTGRSQETQYF. The CDR3 nucleotides are TGTGCCAGCAGTTATCCTCGGACAGGGAGGAGTCAAGAGACCCAGTACTTC. The full variable domain, its missing parts supplied by reference TRBV28 and TRBJ2-5, is DVKVTQSSRYLVKRTGEKVFLECVQDMDHENMFWYRQDPGLGLRLIYFSYDVKMKEKGDIPEGYSVSREKKERFSLILESASTNQTSMYLCASSYPRTGRSQETQYFGPGTRLLVL.

In this sample, this clone turned up a few times. The rearrangement joins TRBV6-4 to TRBJ2-3, with TRBD2 identical over 9 bases. Germline trimming cut 4 bases from V and 5 bases from J; bases unmatched to any gene: 7. Germline CDR1 and CDR2: MRHNA and SNTAGT. This CDR3 spans 15 amino acids. The CDR3 here is CASSGAAGGVDTQYF. Here the CDR3 DNA reads TGTGCCAGCAGTGGAGCGGCGGGGGGGGTAGATACGCAGTATTTT.

This chain connects TRBV5-5 to TRBJ1-4; 7 positions match TRBD1. This CDR3 spans 15 amino acids. Trimming removed 4 bases from V and 7 bases from J; junction bases left unmatched: 10. CDR1 and CDR2 (germline): SGHKS, YYEKEE (reference sequence). The CDR3 DNA sequence: TGTGCCAGCAGCGTAACAGGGGATAAAGGTGAAAAACTGTTTTTT. It codes for CASSVTGDKGEKLFF.

This rearrangement joins TRBV4-1 to TRBJ2-5, with a tentative D call TRBD1 (5 bases). This CDR3 has 14 amino acids. The ends were cut back, 4 bases at V and 5 bases at J, with 14 bases in the middle. Germline V lookup: CDR1 MGHRA, CDR2 YSYEKL. The CDR3 region has the DNA TGCGCCAGCAGCCTCAACAGGCTAGGGGAGACCCAGTACTTC. Amino acid sequence: CASSLNRLGETQYF.

The chain couples TRBV19 to TRBJ2-1; 8 nucleotides match TRBD1. The CDR3 is made up of 17 amino acids. CDR1 is LNHDA, CDR2 SQIVND, per germline (reference sequence). V shed 5 bases, J shed 5 bases, and the junction held 14 bases outside the gene matches. The CDR3 DNA is TGTGCCAGTAGTGCGTACTACCGGGACAGGACAAACAATGAGCAGTTCTTC. Translated: CASSAYYRDRTNNEQFF.

The genes are TRBV5-8 and TRBJ1-3; TRBD1 might be the D (5 bases). The V and J ends lost 1 base and 3 bases respectively, with 5 bases between them. Per the germline V gene, CDR1 is SGHTS and CDR2 is YDEGEE. The CDR3 is made up of 13 amino acids. The CDR3 coding sequence is TGTGCCAGCAGCTTGAGGGGTGGAAACACCATATATTTT. It is translated as CASSLRGGNTIYF.

A few counts support this clone. The V gene is TRBV27, the J gene TRBJ1-6, with 10 bases identical to TRBD1. Trimming removed 3 bases from V and 9 bases from J; junction bases left unmatched: 5. This CDR3 is 15 amino acids long. The germline V gene has CDR1 MNHEY and CDR2 SMNVEV (reference sequence). The CDR3 DNA sequence: TGTGCCAGCAGTTTCGGGACAGGGGATTTTTCACCCCTCCACTTT. This codes for CASSFGTGDFSPLHF.

This chain joins TRBV10-3 and TRBJ2-1; 7 nucleotides align to TRBD1. The CDR3 is 14 residues long. Germline trimming cut 6 bases from V and 7 bases from J; bases unmatched to any gene: 9. CDR1 is ENHRY, CDR2 SYGVKD, per germline. In DNA, the CDR3 is TGTGCCATCAGCAAGGACAGGACGGGGAATGAGCAGTTCTTC. Translating it yields CAISKDRTGNEQFF.

The gene calls are TRBV7-9 and TRBJ2-7; a weak D match, TRBD1 (6 bases). Trimming left V 4 bases short and J 2 bases short, with 12 bases between. Germline CDR1 and CDR2: SEHNR and FQNEAQ (reference sequence). CDR3 length: 14 residues. The DNA of the CDR3 is TGTGCCAGCAGCTCAGAAGGGACACCCTACGAGCAGTACGTC. Translated, it gives CASSSEGTPYEQYV.

This clone was seen once. The chain carries TRBV28 and TRBJ1-5, with TRBD1 matching 10 bases. V was clipped by 2 bases and J by 5 bases; unmatched bases: 6. The CDR3 has 16 residues. Looked up from germline, CDR1 is MDHEN and CDR2 is SYDVKM. The CDR3 nucleotides read TGTGCCAGCAGTTTACGGGACAGGGGATGGGATCAGCCCCAGCATTTT. This encodes CASSLRDRGWDQPQHF.

The chain carries TRBV6-1 and TRBJ2-1, with 9 bases fitting TRBD2. V dropped 6 bases and J dropped 1; count of bases not matched to a gene: 10. From germline, CDR1 is MNHNS and CDR2 SASEGT. This CDR3 region has 17 residues. The CDR3 nucleotides are TGTGCCAGCAGGGAAAGGTTAGCGGGGGAGTCCTACAATGAGCAGTTCTTC. Amino acids: CASRERLAGESYNEQFF.

J is TRBJ1-3 and V is TRBV3-1 (or the pseudogene TRBV3-2), with a weak D call TRBD1 (5 bases). The CDR3 sequence is 17 residues long. Between the trimmed V and J ends, which lost 3 bases and 0 bases, there was a span of 15 bases. CDR1 and CDR2 from the germline V gene are LGHDT and YNNKEL (reference sequence). The DNA of the CDR3 is TGTGCCAGCAGCCAGGGGGGGACGGCCCGCTCTGGAAACACCATATATTTT. Translating it yields CASSQGGTARSGNTIYF.

The rearrangement joins TRBV5-1 to TRBJ1-2; 10 bases are shared with TRBD1. Germline V gene data show CDR1 as SGHRS and CDR2 as YFSETQ. V lost 8 bases, J lost 3 bases, and 7 bases stayed unmatched. This CDR3 spans 14 amino acids. In DNA form, the CDR3 reads TGCGCCAGTAACCGGGACAGGGGACACTATGGCTACACCTTC. This sequence encodes CASNRDRGHYGYTF.

This clone occurred many times. This chain joins TRBV11-2 and TRBJ1-6; 7 bases map to TRBD1. The CDR3 sequence is 14 residues long. The V gene end was trimmed by 1 base and the J gene end by 9 bases; junction bases not matched to a gene: 3. The germline V gene has CDR1 SGHAT and CDR2 FQNNGV. The CDR3 DNA is TGTGCCAGCAGCTTAGGGTGGACAGGTTCACCCCTCCACTTT. Translating it yields CASSLGWTGSPLHF.

The V call is TRBV11-1, the J call TRBJ1-1, with TRBD1 as a possible D gene (5 bases). Germline V gives CDR1 SGHAT, CDR2 FQDESV (reference sequence). The CDR3 runs to 15 residues. V was shortened by 5 bases and J by 0 bases, with 13 bases between the two germline ends. This CDR3 is CASSTEGAMNTEAFF. In DNA form, the CDR3 reads TGTGCCAGCAGCACCGAAGGGGCTATGAACACTGAAGCTTTCTTT.

The rearrangement joins TRBV19 to TRBJ2-3, with a possible D match to TRBD1 (6 bases). V lost 6 bases, J lost 0 bases, and 7 bases lay in between. There are 13 residues in the CDR3. Germline assignment: CDR1 LNHDA and CDR2 SQIVND (reference sequence). The CDR3 DNA reads TGTGCCAGTAGACAGGGAAGCACAGATACGCAGTATTTT. It translates to CASRQGSTDTQYF.

CDR3 sequence reads: CASSLRELNTEAFF. The CDR3 coding sequence is TGTGCCAGCTCCCTTCGGGAGCTGAACACTGAAGCTTTCTTT. V gene TRBV18 combines with J gene TRBJ1-1; D remains unclear. The germline CDR1 and CDR2 sequences are KGHSH and LQKENI. V lost 6 bases, J lost 0 bases, and 11 bases lay in between. The CDR3 spans 14 residues.

The chain links TRBV3-1 (or the pseudogene TRBV3-2) to TRBJ2-5; 11 bases match TRBD2. Germline V gene lookup returns CDR1 LGHDT and CDR2 YNNKEL (reference sequence). V lost 0 bases to trimming and J lost 13 bases; unmatched junction nucleotides: 13. The CDR3 is 16 amino acids. The CDR3 spells CASSQEKLAGASKGYF. CDR3 DNA sequence: TGTGCCAGCAGCCAAGAGAAACTAGCGGGGGCCTCAAAAGGGTACTTC.

The chain employs TRBV5-1 and TRBJ2-5; D perhaps matches TRBD2 (6 bases). Trimming took 0 bases from V and 0 from J, leaving 12 bases between them. CDR1 is SGHRS and CDR2 is YFSETQ in the germline V gene. This CDR3 comprises 16 residues. Here the CDR3 DNA reads TGCGCCAGCAGCTTGGGAGTGGGGAGGTACCAAGAGACCCAGTACTTC. This translates into CASSLGVGRYQETQYF.

The sample holds a few counts of this clone. This chain connects TRBV7-3 to TRBJ2-3, with 13 bases fitting TRBD2. This CDR3 comprises 16 residues. V shed 6 bases, J shed 6 bases, and the junction held 9 bases outside the gene matches. Looked up from germline, CDR1 is SGHTA and CDR2 is FQGTGA. For the CDR3, the DNA is TGTGCCAGCAGGGGGCCGGGACTAGCGGGGTCCGATACGCAGTATTTT. This translates into CASRGPGLAGSDTQYF.

The rearrangement links TRBV15 to TRBJ1-2, with 9 bases aligning to TRBD1. Trimming removed 1 base from V and 7 bases from J; junction bases left unmatched: 10. This CDR3 has 16 amino acids. Per the germline V gene, CDR1 is LNHNV and CDR2 is YYDKDF (reference sequence). For the CDR3, the DNA is TGTGCCACCAGCAGAGGTCGGGGGACAGGGAAGTCTGGCTACACCTTC. Translating gives CATSRGRGTGKSGYTF.

The rearrangement links TRBV2 to TRBJ1-3, with D maybe TRBD1 (5 bases). Trimming pared 5 bases from V and 0 bases from J, leaving 14 bases between. The CDR3 extends over 16 amino acids. Germline loops: CDR1 SNHLY, CDR2 FYNNEI. CDR3 loop: CASSKRGQSSGNTIYF. CDR3 nucleotide sequence: TGTGCCAGCAGTAAGCGGGGCCAGAGCTCTGGAAACACCATATATTTT.

This clone was observed a single time. This sequence joins TRBV11-2 and TRBJ1-2, with 8 bases that match TRBD1. The V gene end was trimmed by 1 base and the J gene end by 7 bases; junction bases not matched to a gene: 8. The CDR3 totals 15 residues. Germline assignment: CDR1 SGHAT and CDR2 FQNNGV. CDR3 nucleotides: TGTGCCAGCAGCTTAGTCGGACAGGGAATGGGTGGCTACACCTTC. This translates into CASSLVGQGMGGYTF.

This chain links TRBV28 with TRBJ2-1; perhaps TRBD2 as D (7 bases). Trimming removed 8 bases from V and 6 bases from J, with 26 bases in between. The germline V gene encodes CDR1 MDHEN and CDR2 SYDVKM. The CDR3 loop spans 17 amino acids. The CDR3 coding sequence is TGTGCCAGCTCGGGTGCGTGGGGGGGCATTACCCCCAATGAGCAGTTCTTC. Its protein product is CASSGAWGGITPNEQFF.

In this sample, this clone turned up once. V is TRBV7-3 and J is TRBJ2-1, with TRBD1 matching 10 bases. In germline, CDR1 is SGHTA, CDR2 FQGTGA. The CDR3 is 14 amino acids. Trimming at V came to 5 bases and at J to 7 bases, leaving 5 bases not matched to a gene. CDR3: CASSRQGASNEQFF. CDR3 coding DNA: TGTGCCAGCAGCAGACAGGGGGCATCAAATGAGCAGTTCTTC.

This chain links TRBV19 with TRBJ2-2, with a tentative D call TRBD1 (5 bases). Germline CDR1 reads LNHDA; CDR2 reads SQIVND (reference sequence). This CDR3 contains 14 residues. Trimming took off 4 bases at V and 1 base at J, with 7 bases between the two ends. The CDR3 nucleotides read TGTGCCAGTAGTACAGGGTTGAACACCGGGGAGCTGTTTTTT. Its protein is CASSTGLNTGELFF.